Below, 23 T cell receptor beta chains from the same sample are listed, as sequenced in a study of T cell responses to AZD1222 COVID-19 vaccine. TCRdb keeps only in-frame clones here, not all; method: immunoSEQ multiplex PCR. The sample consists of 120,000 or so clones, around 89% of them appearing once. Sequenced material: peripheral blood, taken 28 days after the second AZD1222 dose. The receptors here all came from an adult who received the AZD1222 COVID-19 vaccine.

The DNA for the CDR3 is TGTGCCAGCAGCTTAGGACAGGGTTCTTCCTACGAGCAGTACTTC. Its protein is CASSLGQGSSYEQYF. The J gene is TRBJ2-7, the V gene TRBV7-2, with 7 nucleotides matching TRBD1. CDR1 is SGHTA and CDR2 is FQGNSA in the germline V gene. This CDR3 has 15 amino acids. V lost 1 base to trimming and J lost 1 base; unmatched junction nucleotides: 4.

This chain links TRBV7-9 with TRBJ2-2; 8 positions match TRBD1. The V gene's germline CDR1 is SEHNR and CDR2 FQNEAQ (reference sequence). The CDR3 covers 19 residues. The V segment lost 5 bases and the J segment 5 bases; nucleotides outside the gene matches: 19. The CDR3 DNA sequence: TGTGCCAGCAGCCCCTGGGCCCAGGGGACAGGAAAAGAAACCGGGGAGCTGTTTTTT. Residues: CASSPWAQGTGKETGELFF.

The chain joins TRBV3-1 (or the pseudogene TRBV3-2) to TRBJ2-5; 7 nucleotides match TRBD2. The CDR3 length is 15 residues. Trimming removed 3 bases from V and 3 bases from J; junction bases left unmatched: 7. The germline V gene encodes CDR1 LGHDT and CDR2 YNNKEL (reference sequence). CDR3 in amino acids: CASSHSGAGEETQYF. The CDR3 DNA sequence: TGTGCCAGCAGCCATTCTGGCGCGGGGGAAGAGACCCAGTACTTC.

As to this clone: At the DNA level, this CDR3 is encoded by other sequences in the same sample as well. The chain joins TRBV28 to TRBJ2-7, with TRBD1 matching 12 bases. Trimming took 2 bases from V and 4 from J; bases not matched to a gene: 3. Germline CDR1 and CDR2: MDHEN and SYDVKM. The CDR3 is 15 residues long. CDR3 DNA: TGTGCCAGCAGTTTAGGGACAGGGGGCCCGTACGAGCAGTACTTC. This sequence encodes CASSLGTGGPYEQYF.

The CDR3 DNA follows: TGTGCCAGCAGCTTGGCCGGGGGACAGGGGGTAACTGGCTACACCTTC. Translation gives CASSLAGGQGVTGYTF. The chain is built from TRBV5-8 and TRBJ1-2; 11 bases are shared with TRBD1. V was clipped by 0 bases and J by 7 bases; unmatched bases: 8. Germline V lookup: CDR1 SGHTS, CDR2 YDEGEE. The CDR3 runs 16 residues.

For the CDR3, the DNA is TGTGCCAGCAGCCTTCTAGCGGGAGGGTTCAGGGATACGCAGTATTTT. Protein: CASSLLAGGFRDTQYF. The chain is built from TRBV7-2 and TRBJ2-3; 12 bases line up with TRBD2. CDR3 length equals 16 residues. V shed 5 bases, J shed 6 bases, and the junction held 9 bases outside the gene matches. Germline V gene lookup returns CDR1 SGHTA and CDR2 FQGNSA.

CDR3 DNA sequence: TGTGCCAGTATGAGGGCAGGGTCCGGGGAGCTGTTTTTT. Protein: CASMRAGSGELFF. The chain couples TRBV19 to TRBJ2-2; possibly TRBD1 or TRBD2 for D (5 bases each). CDR1 is LNHDA, CDR2 SQIVND, per germline (reference sequence). V lost 7 bases to trimming and J lost 6 bases, with 12 bases between them. CDR3 length equals 13 residues.

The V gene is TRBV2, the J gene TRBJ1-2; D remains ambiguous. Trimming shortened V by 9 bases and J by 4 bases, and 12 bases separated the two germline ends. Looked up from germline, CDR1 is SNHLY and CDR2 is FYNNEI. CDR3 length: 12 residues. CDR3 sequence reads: CASRTIFYGYTF. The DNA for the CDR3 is TGTGCCAGTCGTACAATTTTCTATGGCTACACCTTC.

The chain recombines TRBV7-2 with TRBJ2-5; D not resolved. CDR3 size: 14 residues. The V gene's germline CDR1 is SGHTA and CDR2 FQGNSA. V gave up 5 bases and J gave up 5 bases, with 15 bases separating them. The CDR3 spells CASSPGPLIETQYF. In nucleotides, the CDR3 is TGTGCCAGCAGCCCGGGCCCACTCATTGAGACCCAGTACTTC.

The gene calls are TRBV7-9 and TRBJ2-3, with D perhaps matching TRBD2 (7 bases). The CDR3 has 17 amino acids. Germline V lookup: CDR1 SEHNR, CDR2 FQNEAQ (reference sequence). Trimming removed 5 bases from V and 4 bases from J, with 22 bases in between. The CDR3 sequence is CASSHLGVGGRADTQYF. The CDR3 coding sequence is TGTGCCAGCAGCCACCTCGGGGTGGGGGGGCGAGCAGATACGCAGTATTTT.

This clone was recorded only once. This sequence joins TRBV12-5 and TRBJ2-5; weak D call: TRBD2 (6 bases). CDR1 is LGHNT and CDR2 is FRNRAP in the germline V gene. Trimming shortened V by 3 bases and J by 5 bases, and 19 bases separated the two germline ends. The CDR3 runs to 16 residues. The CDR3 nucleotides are TGTGCTAGTGGTTTTTTCGCGGGGTCGTCGTTCGAGACCCAGTACTTC. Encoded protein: CASGFFAGSSFETQYF.

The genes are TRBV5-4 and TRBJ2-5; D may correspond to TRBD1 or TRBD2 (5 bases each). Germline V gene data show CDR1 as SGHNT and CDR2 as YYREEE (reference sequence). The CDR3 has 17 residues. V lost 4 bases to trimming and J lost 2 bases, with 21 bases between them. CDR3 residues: CASSPYGGPFRQETQYF. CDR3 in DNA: TGTGCCAGCAGCCCGTATGGGGGTCCTTTCCGACAAGAGACCCAGTACTTC.

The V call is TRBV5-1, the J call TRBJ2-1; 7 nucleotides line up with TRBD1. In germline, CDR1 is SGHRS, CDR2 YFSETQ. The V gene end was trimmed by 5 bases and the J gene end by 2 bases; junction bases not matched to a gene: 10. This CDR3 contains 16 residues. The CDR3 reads CASSFYDRDAYNEQFF. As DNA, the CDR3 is TGCGCCAGCAGTTTCTACGACAGGGATGCCTACAATGAGCAGTTCTTC.

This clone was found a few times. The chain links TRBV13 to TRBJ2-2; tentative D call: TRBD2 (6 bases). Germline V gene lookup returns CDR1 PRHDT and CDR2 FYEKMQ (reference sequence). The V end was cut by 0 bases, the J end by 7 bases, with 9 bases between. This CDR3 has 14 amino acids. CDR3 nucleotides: TGTGCCAGCAGCTTAGGAGGGACTGGCGGGGAGCTGTTTTTT. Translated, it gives CASSLGGTGGELFF.

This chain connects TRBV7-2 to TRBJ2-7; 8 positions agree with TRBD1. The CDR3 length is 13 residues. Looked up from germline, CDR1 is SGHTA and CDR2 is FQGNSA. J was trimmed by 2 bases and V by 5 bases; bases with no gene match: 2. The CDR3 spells CASSQDRAYEQYF. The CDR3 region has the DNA TGTGCCAGCAGCCAGGACAGGGCCTACGAGCAGTACTTC. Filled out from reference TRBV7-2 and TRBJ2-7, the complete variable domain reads GAGVSQSPSNKVTEKGKDVELRCDPISGHTALYWYRQSLGQGLEFLIYFQGNSAPDKSGLPSDRFSAERTGGSVSTLTIQRTQQEDSAVYLCASSQDRAYEQYFGPGTRLTVT.

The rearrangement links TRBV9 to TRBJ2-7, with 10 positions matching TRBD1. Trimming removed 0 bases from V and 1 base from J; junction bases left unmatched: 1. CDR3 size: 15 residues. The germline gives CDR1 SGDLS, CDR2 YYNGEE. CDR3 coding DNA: TGTGCCAGCAGCGTAGGACAGGGGGCGTCCTACGAGCAGTACTTC. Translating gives CASSVGQGASYEQYF.

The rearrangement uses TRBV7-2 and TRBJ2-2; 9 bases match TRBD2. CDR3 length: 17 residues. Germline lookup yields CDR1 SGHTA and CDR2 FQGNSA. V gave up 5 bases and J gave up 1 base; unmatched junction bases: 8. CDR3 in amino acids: CASSRVAGGENTGELFF. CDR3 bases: TGTGCCAGCAGCCGCGTCGCGGGAGGGGAGAACACCGGGGAGCTGTTTTTT. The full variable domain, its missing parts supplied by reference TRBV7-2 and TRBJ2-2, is GAGVSQSPSNKVTEKGKDVELRCDPISGHTALYWYRQSLGQGLEFLIYFQGNSAPDKSGLPSDRFSAERTGGSVSTLTIQRTQQEDSAVYLCASSRVAGGENTGELFFGEGSRLTVL.

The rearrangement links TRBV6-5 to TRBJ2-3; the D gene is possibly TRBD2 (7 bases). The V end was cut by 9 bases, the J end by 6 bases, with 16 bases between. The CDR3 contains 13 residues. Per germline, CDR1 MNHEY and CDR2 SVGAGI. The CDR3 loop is CASGGGTRDTQYF. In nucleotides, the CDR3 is TGTGCCAGTGGGGGGGGCACACGGGATACGCAGTATTTT.

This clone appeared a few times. CDR3 coding DNA: TGTGCCAGCAGCTTAGAGGCCCTAGCGGGAGAGACCTACGAGCAGTACTTC. It translates to CASSLEALAGETYEQYF. The rearrangement uses TRBV11-3 and TRBJ2-7; 10 bases agree with TRBD2. The length of the CDR3 is 17 residues. Trimming took 0 bases from V and 2 from J; bases not matched to a gene: 7. Germline CDR1 SGHNT, CDR2 YENEEA.

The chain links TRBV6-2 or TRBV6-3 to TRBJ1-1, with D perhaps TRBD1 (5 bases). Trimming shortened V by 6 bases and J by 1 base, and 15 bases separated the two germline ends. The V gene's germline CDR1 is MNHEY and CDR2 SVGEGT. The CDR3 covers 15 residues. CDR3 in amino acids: CASSFISRGNTEAFF. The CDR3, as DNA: TGTGCCAGCAGCTTCATTAGTAGGGGGAACACTGAAGCTTTCTTT.

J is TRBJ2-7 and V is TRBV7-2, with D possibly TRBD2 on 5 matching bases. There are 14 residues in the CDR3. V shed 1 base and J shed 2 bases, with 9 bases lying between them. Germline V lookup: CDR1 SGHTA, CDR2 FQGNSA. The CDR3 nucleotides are TGTGCCAGCAGCTTAGGGACTCAGACCTACGAGCAGTACTTC. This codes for CASSLGTQTYEQYF.

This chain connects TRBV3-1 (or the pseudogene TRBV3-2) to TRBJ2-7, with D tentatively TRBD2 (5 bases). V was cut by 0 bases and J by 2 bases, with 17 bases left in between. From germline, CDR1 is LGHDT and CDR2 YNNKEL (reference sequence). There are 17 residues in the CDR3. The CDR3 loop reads CASSQDPGYSEAYEQYF. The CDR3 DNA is TGTGCCAGCAGCCAAGATCCAGGATATAGCGAGGCCTACGAGCAGTACTTC.

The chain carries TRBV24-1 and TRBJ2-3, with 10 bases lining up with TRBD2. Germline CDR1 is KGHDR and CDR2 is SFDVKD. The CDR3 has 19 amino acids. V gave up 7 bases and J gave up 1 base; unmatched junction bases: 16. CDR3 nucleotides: TGTGCCACCAGAGCAGCGGGTCTAGCGGGAGAGGGGGGCACAGATACGCAGTATTTT. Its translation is CATRAAGLAGEGGTDTQYF.